This TCR beta chain was profiled in a study of shared clonotypes between healthy human individuals. Donors were healthy HIV-negative adults without recently reported acute infections or vaccinations. Repertoires were generated with immunoSEQ multiplex PCR, while TCRdb's copy carries only in-frame clones and drops some. The sample contains under 650,000 clones, 95% to 97% of which appear only once. The CDR3 loop spans 13 amino acids. CDR1 and CDR2 (germline): SGHRS, YFSETQ. The ends lost 6 bases at V and 3 bases at J; junction bases unmatched: 1. This chain uses TRBV5-1 with TRBJ2-2; 8 bases are a match to TRBD1. This TCR came from a woman in her twenties or thirties in good health. Material for sequencing was naive CD4+ T cells sorted from blood. As to subset: CD45RA+ positively selected. CDR3 sequence reads: CASMTGDTGELFF. As DNA, the CDR3 is TGCGCCAGCATGACAGGGGACACCGGGGAGCTGTTTTTT.